This is a list of T cell receptor beta chains from one sample in a study of Ad26.COV2.S vaccination and SARS-CoV-2 variants. Assay used: immunoSEQ multiplex PCR; TCRdb lists only in-frame clones, some missing. This sample carries 350,000 to 600,000 clones, around 89% of them seen once, and the ten largest clones take 1.5% to 2%. The sample was peripheral blood, taken in a trial of Ad26.COV2.S vaccine versus placebo. The source is a person aged 18-65 years who received the Ad26.COV2.S COVID-19 vaccine or a placebo. CDR3s include the opening cysteine and the closing phenylalanine or tryptophan. Each record gives: J gene, CDR3 length, clone size, V gene, D gene, CDR3 protein, CDR3 DNA. The D gene is left open where the match is weak. Clone size is shown for a subset of rows, as once, few, many or a class of expanded clone.

J: TRBJ1-6
length: 16
size: .
V: TRBV11-2
D: .
CDR3: CASSLDLGLSNSPLHF
DNA: TGTGCCAGCAGCTTAGATCTGGGATTGAGTAATTCACCCCTCCACTTT

J: TRBJ1-5
length: 13
size: .
V: TRBV2
D: .
CDR3: CASRGPINQPQHF
DNA: TGTGCCAGCAGGGGGCCTATTAATCAGCCCCAGCATTTT

J: TRBJ1-2
length: 13
size: .
V: TRBV7-9
D: .
CDR3: CASRNAGYYGYTF
DNA: TGTGCCAGCAGGAACGCAGGGTACTATGGCTACACCTTC

J: TRBJ2-6
length: 21
size: once
V: TRBV4-3
D: .
CDR3: CASSHQSTVPVRCSGANVLTF
DNA: TGCGCCAGCAGCCACCAATCGACAGTCCCGGTAAGGTGTTCTGGGGCCAACGTCCTGACTTTC

J: TRBJ1-1
length: 13
size: few
V: TRBV18
D: .
CDR3: CASSSRTNTEAFF
DNA: TGTGCCAGCTCTTCTAGGACGAACACTGAAGCTTTCTTT

J: TRBJ2-7
length: 13
size: .
V: TRBV6-5
D: TRBD2
CDR3: CATLLAGGDEQYF
DNA: TGTGCCACCTTACTAGCGGGAGGTGACGAGCAGTACTTC

J: TRBJ1-6
length: 15
size: .
V: TRBV7-7
D: .
CDR3: CASSYHSHNNSPLHF
DNA: TGTGCTAGCAGCTACCACAGCCATAACAATTCACCCCTCCACTTT

J: TRBJ1-1
length: 16
size: once
V: TRBV27
D: TRBD1
CDR3: CASSTKTGALNTEAFF
DNA: TGTGCCAGCAGTACCAAGACAGGGGCCCTGAACACTGAAGCTTTCTTT

J: TRBJ2-7
length: 16
size: .
V: TRBV4-1
D: .
CDR3: CASSQESGGGSSEQYF
DNA: TGCGCCAGCAGCCAAGAATCAGGGGGCGGGAGCTCCGAGCAGTACTTC

J: TRBJ2-1
length: 16
size: .
V: TRBV10-3
D: TRBD2
CDR3: CAISVGPAGHENEQFF
DNA: TGTGCCATCAGTGTCGGTCCAGCGGGGCATGAGAATGAGCAGTTCTTC

J: TRBJ2-1
length: 15
size: .
V: TRBV5-1
D: .
CDR3: CASSLSGYLGDEQFF
DNA: TGCGCCAGCAGCTTGTCGGGCTATTTGGGCGATGAGCAGTTCTTC

J: TRBJ2-7
length: 15
size: .
V: TRBV5-4
D: TRBD2
CDR3: CASSPGLAGGYEQYF
DNA: TGTGCCAGCAGCCCCGGACTAGCGGGAGGGTACGAGCAGTACTTC

J: TRBJ2-7
length: 14
size: .
V: TRBV18
D: .
CDR3: CASSPPELSYEQYF
DNA: TGTGCCAGCTCACCCCCGGAACTTTCCTACGAGCAGTACTTC

J: TRBJ1-2
length: 14
size: .
V: TRBV7-2
D: .
CDR3: CASSLAPGSYGYTF
DNA: TGTGCCAGCAGCTTAGCCCCGGGCAGCTATGGCTACACCTTC

J: TRBJ1-5
length: 15
size: .
V: TRBV7-9
D: .
CDR3: CASSPTQGPHQPQHF
DNA: TGTGCCAGCAGCCCAACACAGGGACCCCATCAGCCCCAGCATTTT

J: TRBJ2-5
length: 15
size: .
V: TRBV3-1/TRBV3-2
D: .
CDR3: CASSHLAVPQETQYF
DNA: TGTGCCAGCAGCCACTTAGCGGTTCCCCAAGAGACCCAGTACTTC

J: TRBJ2-3
length: 14
size: .
V: TRBV24-1
D: .
CDR3: CATSGRSGTDTQYF
DNA: TGTGCCACCAGTGGGAGATCGGGGACAGATACGCAGTATTTT

J: TRBJ2-7
length: 13
size: .
V: TRBV18
D: TRBD2
CDR3: CASSPGAGDEQYF
DNA: TGTGCCAGCTCACCAGGGGCGGGAGACGAGCAGTACTTC

J: TRBJ1-5
length: 13
size: .
V: TRBV28
D: .
CDR3: CASGVNSNQPQHF
DNA: TGTGCCAGCGGGGTGAATAGCAATCAGCCCCAGCATTTT

J: TRBJ1-2
length: 17
size: .
V: TRBV28
D: .
CDR3: CASSKFPTGFRNYGYTF
DNA: TGTGCCAGCAGCAAATTCCCGACAGGATTCAGAAACTATGGCTACACCTTC

J: TRBJ2-1
length: 14
size: once
V: TRBV7-9
D: TRBD2
CDR3: CASSLFPSGRSSFF
DNA: TGTGCCAGCAGCTTATTCCCTAGCGGGAGGAGCTCGTTCTTC

J: TRBJ2-3
length: 13
size: .
V: TRBV7-3
D: .
CDR3: CASSLLIGDTQYF
DNA: TGTGCCAGCAGCTTATTGATAGGAGATACGCAGTATTTT

J: TRBJ2-3
length: 16
size: .
V: TRBV7-9
D: TRBD1
CDR3: CASSLSAGGSTDTQYF
DNA: TGTGCCAGCAGCTTATCGGCAGGGGGAAGCACAGATACGCAGTATTTT

J: TRBJ2-6
length: 13
size: once
V: TRBV28
D: .
CDR3: CASSPSGANVLTF
DNA: TGTGCCAGCAGTCCCTCTGGGGCCAACGTCCTGACTTTC

J: TRBJ1-4
length: 13
size: .
V: TRBV18
D: .
CDR3: CASSGAPNEKLFF
DNA: TGTGCCAGCTCTGGGGCACCAAATGAAAAACTGTTTTTT

J: TRBJ1-5
length: 15
size: .
V: TRBV6-5
D: .
CDR3: CASSPDLYSNQPQHF
DNA: TGTGCCAGCAGCCCGGACCTCTATAGCAATCAGCCCCAGCATTTT

J: TRBJ1-5
length: 16
size: .
V: TRBV28
D: TRBD1
CDR3: CATRTGDDISNQPQHF
DNA: TGTGCCACGAGGACAGGGGACGATATCAGCAATCAGCCCCAGCATTTT

J: TRBJ1-5
length: 15
size: .
V: TRBV19
D: TRBD1
CDR3: CASTTRDRGHQPQHF
DNA: TGTGCCAGCACGACCCGGGACAGGGGTCATCAGCCCCAGCATTTT

J: TRBJ2-7
length: 16
size: .
V: TRBV4-1
D: .
CDR3: CASSHHISARGYEQYF
DNA: TGCGCCAGCAGCCACCACATCTCGGCGCGGGGCTACGAGCAGTACTTC

J: TRBJ1-5
length: 13
size: few
V: TRBV7-9
D: .
CDR3: CASAGSGNQPQHF
DNA: TGTGCCAGCGCCGGGTCGGGCAATCAGCCCCAGCATTTT

J: TRBJ2-1
length: 13
size: .
V: TRBV5-4
D: .
CDR3: CASTSGDFNEQFF
DNA: TGTGCCAGCACTAGTGGGGACTTCAATGAGCAGTTCTTC

J: TRBJ2-1
length: 13
size: .
V: TRBV10-2
D: .
CDR3: CASSAQVPNEQFF
DNA: TGCGCCAGCAGTGCACAAGTCCCCAATGAGCAGTTCTTC

J: TRBJ1-2
length: 13
size: .
V: TRBV18
D: TRBD1
CDR3: CASSRDRDYGYTF
DNA: TGTGCCAGCTCGCGCGACAGGGACTATGGCTACACCTTC

J: TRBJ2-1
length: 16
size: .
V: TRBV5-1
D: .
CDR3: CASSLGGSWPYNEQFF
DNA: TGCGCCAGCAGCTTGGGGGGGTCGTGGCCCTACAATGAGCAGTTCTTC

J: TRBJ2-5
length: 20
size: .
V: TRBV3-1/TRBV3-2
D: TRBD2
CDR3: CASRQTGLAGGPEGQETQYF
DNA: TGTGCCAGCAGACAAACAGGACTAGCGGGGGGGCCGGAGGGTCAAGAGACCCAGTACTTC

J: TRBJ2-7
length: 15
size: .
V: TRBV6-5
D: .
CDR3: CASAPLGQGAYEQYF
DNA: TGTGCCAGCGCACCATTGGGGCAGGGTGCGTACGAGCAGTACTTC

J: TRBJ2-3
length: 11
size: .
V: TRBV30
D: .
CDR3: CAWKAQHTQYF
DNA: TGTGCCTGGAAGGCCCAGCATACGCAGTATTTT

J: TRBJ2-2
length: 15
size: .
V: TRBV3-1/TRBV3-2
D: .
CDR3: CASKLGHGGTGELFF
DNA: TGTGCCAGCAAATTAGGACACGGGGGCACCGGGGAGCTGTTTTTT

J: TRBJ2-3
length: 16
size: .
V: TRBV30
D: .
CDR3: CAWSARQDRVRDTQYF
DNA: TGTGCCTGGAGCGCCCGACAGGATCGAGTGCGAGATACGCAGTATTTT

J: TRBJ2-2
length: 14
size: .
V: TRBV4-1
D: .
CDR3: CASSSASNTGELFF
DNA: TGCGCCAGCAGCTCGGCTTCGAACACCGGGGAGCTGTTTTTT

J: TRBJ1-3
length: 13
size: few
V: TRBV10-3
D: .
CDR3: CAISDSSGNTIYF
DNA: TGTGCCATCAGTGATAGCTCTGGAAACACCATATATTTT

J: TRBJ1-4
length: 16
size: once
V: TRBV5-8
D: TRBD1
CDR3: CASSGRRDSSNEKLFF
DNA: TGTGCCAGCAGCGGACGCCGGGACAGTTCTAATGAAAAACTGTTTTTT

J: TRBJ1-2
length: 14
size: .
V: TRBV18
D: TRBD1
CDR3: CASSPQGQGDGYTF
DNA: TGTGCCAGCTCACCACAGGGACAGGGTGATGGCTACACCTTC

J: TRBJ1-5
length: 12
size: .
V: TRBV7-2
D: .
CDR3: CASSSLGQPQHF
DNA: TGTGCCAGCAGCTCATTGGGACAGCCCCAGCATTTT

J: TRBJ2-1
length: 13
size: .
V: TRBV28
D: TRBD1
CDR3: CASHRGSYNEQFF
DNA: TGTGCCAGCCACAGGGGTTCCTACAATGAGCAGTTCTTC

J: TRBJ2-7
length: 13
size: .
V: TRBV27
D: TRBD2
CDR3: CASRRAGGYEQYF
DNA: TGTGCCAGCAGACGCGCGGGGGGGTACGAGCAGTACTTC

J: TRBJ2-7
length: 13
size: .
V: TRBV6-5
D: .
CDR3: CASSYSASFEQYF
DNA: TGTGCCAGCAGTTACTCCGCGTCTTTCGAGCAGTACTTC

J: TRBJ1-3
length: 18
size: .
V: TRBV4-1
D: TRBD1
CDR3: CASSQWRNDRGLGNTIYF
DNA: TGCGCCAGCAGCCAATGGCGGAATGACAGGGGGCTTGGAAACACCATATATTTT

J: TRBJ1-2
length: 15
size: .
V: TRBV24-1
D: .
CDR3: CATSDPVGGPYGYTF
DNA: TGTGCCACCAGTGACCCTGTTGGGGGCCCCTATGGCTACACCTTC

J: TRBJ1-5
length: 16
size: .
V: TRBV3-1/TRBV3-2
D: .
CDR3: CASSHGVSYSNQPQHF
DNA: TGTGCCAGCAGCCATGGGGTATCTTATAGCAATCAGCCCCAGCATTTT

J: TRBJ2-3
length: 17
size: .
V: TRBV11-2
D: .
CDR3: CASTREGGARVTDTQYF
DNA: TGTGCCAGCACCCGAGAGGGGGGGGCGCGGGTCACAGATACGCAGTATTTT

J: TRBJ2-7
length: 15
size: .
V: TRBV27
D: TRBD1
CDR3: CASTAPGQGPYEQYF
DNA: TGTGCCAGCACGGCACCGGGACAGGGGCCCTACGAGCAGTACTTC

J: TRBJ1-2
length: 16
size: .
V: TRBV7-9
D: .
CDR3: CASSLETSRLTYGYTF
DNA: TGTGCCAGCAGCTTAGAGACAAGTCGACTAACCTATGGCTACACCTTC

J: TRBJ1-5
length: 20
size: once
V: TRBV6-2/TRBV6-3
D: TRBD1
CDR3: CASSSDRDRGYSWSNQPQHF
DNA: TGTGCCAGCAGTTCGGACCGGGACAGGGGGTATTCTTGGAGCAATCAGCCCCAGCATTTT

J: TRBJ1-2
length: 16
size: once
V: TRBV7-8
D: TRBD1
CDR3: CASSLARVTGGYGYTF
DNA: TGTGCCAGCAGCTTAGCGCGCGTGACAGGGGGCTATGGCTACACCTTC

J: TRBJ2-7
length: 14
size: .
V: TRBV11-1
D: TRBD1
CDR3: CASSLGTGVYEQYF
DNA: TGTGCCAGCAGCTTAGGCACAGGGGTGTACGAGCAGTACTTC

J: TRBJ2-5
length: 15
size: .
V: TRBV18
D: .
CDR3: CASSPRTGLGEAQYF
DNA: TGTGCCAGCTCCCCCAGGACCGGCTTGGGAGAAGCCCAGTACTTC

J: TRBJ1-2
length: 14
size: .
V: TRBV18
D: TRBD1
CDR3: CASSPGEGALPLTF
DNA: TGTGCCAGCTCACCAGGGGAGGGGGCCCTTCCGCTCACCTTC

J: TRBJ1-1
length: 13
size: .
V: TRBV3-1/TRBV3-2
D: .
CDR3: CASSQDPYTEAFF
DNA: TGTGCCAGCAGCCAAGACCCCTACACTGAAGCTTTCTTT

J: TRBJ1-1
length: 14
size: .
V: TRBV9
D: .
CDR3: CASSVDAGGTEAFF
DNA: TGTGCCAGCAGCGTGGACGCAGGAGGTACTGAAGCTTTCTTT